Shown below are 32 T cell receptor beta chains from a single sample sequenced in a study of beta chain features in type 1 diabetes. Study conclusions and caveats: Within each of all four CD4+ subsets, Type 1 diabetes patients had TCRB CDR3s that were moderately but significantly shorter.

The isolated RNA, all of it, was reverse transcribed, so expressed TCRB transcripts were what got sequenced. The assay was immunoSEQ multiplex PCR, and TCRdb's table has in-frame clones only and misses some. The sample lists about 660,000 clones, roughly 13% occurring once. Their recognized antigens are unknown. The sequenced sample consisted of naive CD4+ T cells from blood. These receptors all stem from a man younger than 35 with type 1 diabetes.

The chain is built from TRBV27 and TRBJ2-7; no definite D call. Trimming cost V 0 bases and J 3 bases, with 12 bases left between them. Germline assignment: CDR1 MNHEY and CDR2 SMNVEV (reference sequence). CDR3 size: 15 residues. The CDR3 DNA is TGTGCCAGCAGTTTATCGGGGTTCGCCAACTACGAGCAGTACTTC. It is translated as CASSLSGFANYEQYF.

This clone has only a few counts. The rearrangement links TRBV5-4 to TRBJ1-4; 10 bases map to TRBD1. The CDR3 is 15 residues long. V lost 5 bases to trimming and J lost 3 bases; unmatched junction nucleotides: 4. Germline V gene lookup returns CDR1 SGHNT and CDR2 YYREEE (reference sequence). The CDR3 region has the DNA TGTGCCAGCAGATCCGGGACAGGGGCTAATGAAAAACTGTTTTTT. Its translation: CASRSGTGANEKLFF.

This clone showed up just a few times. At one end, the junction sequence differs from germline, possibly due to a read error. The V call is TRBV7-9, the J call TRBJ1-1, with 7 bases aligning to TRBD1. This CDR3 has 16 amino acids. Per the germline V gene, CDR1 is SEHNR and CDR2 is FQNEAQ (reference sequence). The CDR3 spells CASTLVQGRAWTEAFF. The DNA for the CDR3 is TGTGCCAGCACCTTAGTACAGGGGCGGGCCTGGACTGAAGCTTTCTTT.

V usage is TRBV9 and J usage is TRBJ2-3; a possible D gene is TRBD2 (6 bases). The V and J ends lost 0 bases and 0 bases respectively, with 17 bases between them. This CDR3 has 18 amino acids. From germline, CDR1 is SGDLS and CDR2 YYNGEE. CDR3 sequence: CASSVGTGVLLSTDTQYF. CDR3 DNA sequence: TGTGCCAGCAGCGTAGGCACGGGAGTACTCCTTAGCACAGATACGCAGTATTTT.

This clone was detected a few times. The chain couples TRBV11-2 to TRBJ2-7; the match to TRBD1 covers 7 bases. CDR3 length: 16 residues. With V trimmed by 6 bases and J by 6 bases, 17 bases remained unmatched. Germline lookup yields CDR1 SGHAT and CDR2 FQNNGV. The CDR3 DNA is TGTGCCAGCAGATTTGTAGGCCGGGACAGACGTCGCGAGCAGTACTTC. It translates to CASRFVGRDRRREQYF.

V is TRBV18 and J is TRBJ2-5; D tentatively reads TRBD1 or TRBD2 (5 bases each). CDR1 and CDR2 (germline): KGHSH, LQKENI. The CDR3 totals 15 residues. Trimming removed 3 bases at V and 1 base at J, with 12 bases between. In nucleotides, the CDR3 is TGTGCCAGCTCACCCCCGGGACCTCTCCAAGAGACCCAGTACTTC. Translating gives CASSPPGPLQETQYF.

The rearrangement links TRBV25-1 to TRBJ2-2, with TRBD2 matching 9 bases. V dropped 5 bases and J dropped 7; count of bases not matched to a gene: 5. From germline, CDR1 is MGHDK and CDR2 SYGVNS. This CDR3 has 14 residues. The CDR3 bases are TGTGCCAGCAGTTCACCTAGCGGGAACGGGGAGCTGTTTTTT. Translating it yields CASSSPSGNGELFF.

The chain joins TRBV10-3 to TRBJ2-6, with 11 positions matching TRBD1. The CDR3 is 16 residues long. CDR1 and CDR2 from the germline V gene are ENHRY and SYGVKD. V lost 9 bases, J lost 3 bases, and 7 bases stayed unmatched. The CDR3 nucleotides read TGTGCCATAGGACAGGGGGCGATTTTTGGGGCCAACGTCCTGACTTTC. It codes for CAIGQGAIFGANVLTF.

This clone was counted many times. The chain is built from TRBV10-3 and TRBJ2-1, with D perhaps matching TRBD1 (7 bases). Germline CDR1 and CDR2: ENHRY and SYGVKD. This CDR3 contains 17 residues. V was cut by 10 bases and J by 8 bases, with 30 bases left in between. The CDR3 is CATGGTVGSAGEDEQFF. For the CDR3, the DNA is TGTGCCACCGGCGGGACAGTCGGATCCGCAGGGGAGGATGAGCAGTTCTTC.

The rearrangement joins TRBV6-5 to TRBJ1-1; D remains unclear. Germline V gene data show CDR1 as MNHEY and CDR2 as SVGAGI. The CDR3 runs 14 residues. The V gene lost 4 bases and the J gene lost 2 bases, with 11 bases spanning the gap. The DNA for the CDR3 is TGTGCCAGCAGTTTGGGCGGATCCAACACTGAAGCTTTCTTT. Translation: CASSLGGSNTEAFF.

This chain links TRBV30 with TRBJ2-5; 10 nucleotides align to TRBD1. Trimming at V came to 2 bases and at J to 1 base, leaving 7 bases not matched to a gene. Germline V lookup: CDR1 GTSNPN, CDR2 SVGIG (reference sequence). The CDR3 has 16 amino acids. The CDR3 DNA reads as TGTGCCTGGAGTTTAGGGACAGGGGCCCTCCAAGAGACCCAGTACTTC. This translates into CAWSLGTGALQETQYF.

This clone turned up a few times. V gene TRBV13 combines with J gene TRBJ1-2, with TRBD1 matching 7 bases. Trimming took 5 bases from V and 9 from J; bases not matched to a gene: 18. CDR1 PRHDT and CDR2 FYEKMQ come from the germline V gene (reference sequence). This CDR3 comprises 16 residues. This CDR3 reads CASSPGGTAGMRSYTF. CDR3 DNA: TGTGCCAGCAGCCCTGGGGGGACAGCCGGAATGAGGAGCTACACCTTC.

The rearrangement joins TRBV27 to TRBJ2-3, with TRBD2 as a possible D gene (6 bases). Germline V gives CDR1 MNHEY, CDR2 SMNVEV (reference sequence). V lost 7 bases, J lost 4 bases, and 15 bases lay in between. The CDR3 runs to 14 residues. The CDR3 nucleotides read TGTGCCAGCATCTTGACTAGAGGGGCAGATACGCAGTATTTT. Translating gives CASILTRGADTQYF.

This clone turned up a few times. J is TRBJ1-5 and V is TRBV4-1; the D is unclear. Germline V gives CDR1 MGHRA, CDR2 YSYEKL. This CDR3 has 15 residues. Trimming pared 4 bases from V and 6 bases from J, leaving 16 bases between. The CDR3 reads CASSPRYHQSQPQHF. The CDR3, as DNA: TGCGCCAGCAGCCCCCGTTACCATCAAAGTCAGCCCCAGCATTTT.

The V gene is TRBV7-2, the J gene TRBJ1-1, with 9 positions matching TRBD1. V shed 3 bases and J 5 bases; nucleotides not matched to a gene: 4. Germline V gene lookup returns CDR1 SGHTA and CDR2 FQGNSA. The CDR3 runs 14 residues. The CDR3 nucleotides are TGTGCCAGCAGCTTGGGACAGGGAATAACTGAAGCTTTCTTT. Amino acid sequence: CASSLGQGITEAFF.

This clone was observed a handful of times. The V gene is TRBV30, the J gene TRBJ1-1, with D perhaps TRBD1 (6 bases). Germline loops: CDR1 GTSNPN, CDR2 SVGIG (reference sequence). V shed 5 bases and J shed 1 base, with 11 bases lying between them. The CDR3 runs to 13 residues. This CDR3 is CAWGTGRNTEAFF. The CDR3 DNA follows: TGTGCCTGGGGAACAGGGCGGAACACTGAAGCTTTCTTT.

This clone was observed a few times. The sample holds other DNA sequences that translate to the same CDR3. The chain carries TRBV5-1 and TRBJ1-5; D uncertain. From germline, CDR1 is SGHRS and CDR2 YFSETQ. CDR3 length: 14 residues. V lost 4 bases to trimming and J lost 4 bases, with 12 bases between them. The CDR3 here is CASSPGTGNQPQHF. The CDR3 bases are TGCGCCAGCAGCCCTGGCACGGGTAATCAGCCCCAGCATTTT.

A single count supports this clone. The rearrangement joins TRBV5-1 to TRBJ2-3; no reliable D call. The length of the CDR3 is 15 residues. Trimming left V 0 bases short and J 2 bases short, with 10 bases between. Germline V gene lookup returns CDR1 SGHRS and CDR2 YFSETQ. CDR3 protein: CASSLETSPTDTQYF. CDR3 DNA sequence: TGCGCCAGCAGCTTGGAAACCTCACCCACAGATACGCAGTATTTT. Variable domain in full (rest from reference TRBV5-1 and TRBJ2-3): KAGVTQTPRYLIKTRGQQVTLSCSPISGHRSVSWYQQTPGQGLQFLFEYFSETQRNKGNFPGRFSGRQFSNSRSEMNVSTLELGDSALYLCASSLETSPTDTQYFGPGTRLTVL.

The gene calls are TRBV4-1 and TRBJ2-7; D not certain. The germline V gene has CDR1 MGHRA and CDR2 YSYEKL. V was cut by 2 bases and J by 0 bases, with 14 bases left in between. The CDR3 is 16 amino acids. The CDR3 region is CASSQQDRSSSYEQYF. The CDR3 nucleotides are TGCGCCAGCAGCCAACAGGACCGGTCGAGCTCCTACGAGCAGTACTTC.

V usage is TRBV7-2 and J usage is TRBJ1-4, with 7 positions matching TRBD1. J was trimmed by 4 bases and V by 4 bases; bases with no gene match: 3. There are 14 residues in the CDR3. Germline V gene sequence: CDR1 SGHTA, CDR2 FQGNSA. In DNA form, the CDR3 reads TGTGCCAGCAGCTCGGACAGGATTAATGAAAAACTGTTTTTT. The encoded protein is CASSSDRINEKLFF.

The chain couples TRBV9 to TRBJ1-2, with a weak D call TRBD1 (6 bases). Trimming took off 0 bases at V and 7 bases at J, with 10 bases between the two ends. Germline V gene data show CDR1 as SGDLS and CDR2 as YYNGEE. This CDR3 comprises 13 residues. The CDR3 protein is CASSVAGQTGYTF. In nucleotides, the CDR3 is TGTGCCAGCAGCGTAGCCGGACAGACTGGCTACACCTTC.

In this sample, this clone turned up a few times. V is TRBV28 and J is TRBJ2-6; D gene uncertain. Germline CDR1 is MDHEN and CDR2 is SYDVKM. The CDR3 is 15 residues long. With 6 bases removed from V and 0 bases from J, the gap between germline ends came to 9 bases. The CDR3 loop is CASRRSHSGANVLTF. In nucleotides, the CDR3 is TGTGCCAGCAGACGTAGCCACTCTGGGGCCAACGTCCTGACTTTC. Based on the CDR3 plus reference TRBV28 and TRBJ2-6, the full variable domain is DVKVTQSSRYLVKRTGEKVFLECVQDMDHENMFWYRQDPGLGLRLIYFSYDVKMKEKGDIPEGYSVSREKKERFSLILESASTNQTSMYLCASRRSHSGANVLTFGAGSRLTVL.

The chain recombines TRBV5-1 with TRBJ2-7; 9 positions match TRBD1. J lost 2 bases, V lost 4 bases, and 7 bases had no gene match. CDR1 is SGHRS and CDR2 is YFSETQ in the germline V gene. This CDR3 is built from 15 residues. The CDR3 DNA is TGCGCCAGCAGCCCACCGGGACAGGGAACCTACGAGCAGTACTTC. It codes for CASSPPGQGTYEQYF.

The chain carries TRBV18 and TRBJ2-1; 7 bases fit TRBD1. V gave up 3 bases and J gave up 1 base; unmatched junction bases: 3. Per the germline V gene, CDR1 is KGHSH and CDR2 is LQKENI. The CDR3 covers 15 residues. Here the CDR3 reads CASSPDRVSYNEQFF. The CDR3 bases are TGTGCCAGCTCACCCGACAGGGTTTCCTACAATGAGCAGTTCTTC.

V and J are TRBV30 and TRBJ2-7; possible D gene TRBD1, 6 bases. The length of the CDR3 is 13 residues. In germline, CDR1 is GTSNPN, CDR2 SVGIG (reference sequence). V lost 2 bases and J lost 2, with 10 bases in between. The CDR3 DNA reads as TGTGCCTGGAGTCTCGGGACAACCTACGAGCAGTACTTC. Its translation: CAWSLGTTYEQYF.

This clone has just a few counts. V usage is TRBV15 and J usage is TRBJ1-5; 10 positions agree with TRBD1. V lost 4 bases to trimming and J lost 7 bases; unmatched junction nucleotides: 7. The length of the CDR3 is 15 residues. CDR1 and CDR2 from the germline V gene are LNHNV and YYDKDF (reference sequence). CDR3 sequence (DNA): TGTGCCACCAGCACCGGGACAGGGGCGGGACAGCCCCAGCATTTT. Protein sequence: CATSTGTGAGQPQHF.

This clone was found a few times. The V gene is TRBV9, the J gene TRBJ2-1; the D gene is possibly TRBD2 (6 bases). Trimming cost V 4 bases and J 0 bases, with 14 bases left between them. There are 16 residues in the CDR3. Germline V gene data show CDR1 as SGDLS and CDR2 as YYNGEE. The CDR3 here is CASSPPRGSSYNEQFF. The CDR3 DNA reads TGTGCCAGCAGCCCACCACGGGGGAGCTCCTACAATGAGCAGTTCTTC.

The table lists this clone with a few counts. The chain's CDR3 is CASSESRGRSPLHF. CDR3 sequence (DNA): TGTGCCAGCAGTGAATCCAGGGGACGATCACCCCTCCACTTT. This chain connects TRBV25-1 to TRBJ1-6; maybe TRBD1 (6 bases). V gave up 1 base and J gave up 10 bases, with 11 bases separating them. CDR1 is MGHDK and CDR2 is SYGVNS in the germline V gene. CDR3 length: 14 residues.

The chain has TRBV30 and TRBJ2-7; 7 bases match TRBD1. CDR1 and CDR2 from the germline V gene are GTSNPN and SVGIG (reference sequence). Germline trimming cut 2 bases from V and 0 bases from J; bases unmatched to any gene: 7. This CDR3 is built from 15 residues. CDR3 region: CAWSLGTVSSYEQYF. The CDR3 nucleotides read TGTGCCTGGAGTCTAGGGACAGTAAGCTCCTACGAGCAGTACTTC. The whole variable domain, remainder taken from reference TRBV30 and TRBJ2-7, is SQTIHQWPATLVQPVGSPLSLECTVEGTSNPNLYWYRQAAGRGLQLLFYSVGIGQISSEVPQNLSASRPQDRQFILSSKKLLLSDSGFYLCAWSLGTVSSYEQYFGPGTRLTVT.

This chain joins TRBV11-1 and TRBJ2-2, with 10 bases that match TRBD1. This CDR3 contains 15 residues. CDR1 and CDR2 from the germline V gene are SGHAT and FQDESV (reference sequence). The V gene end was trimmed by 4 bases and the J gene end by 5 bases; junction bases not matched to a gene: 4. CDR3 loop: CASSSRDRGTGELFF. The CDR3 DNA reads TGTGCCAGCAGCTCCCGGGACAGGGGAACCGGGGAGCTGTTTTTT.

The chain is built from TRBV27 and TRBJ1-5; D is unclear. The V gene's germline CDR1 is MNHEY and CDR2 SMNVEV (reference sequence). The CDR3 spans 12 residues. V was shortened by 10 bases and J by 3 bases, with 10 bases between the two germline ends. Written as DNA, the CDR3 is TGTGCCACCCGGACTTTCAATCAGCCCCAGCATTTT. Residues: CATRTFNQPQHF.

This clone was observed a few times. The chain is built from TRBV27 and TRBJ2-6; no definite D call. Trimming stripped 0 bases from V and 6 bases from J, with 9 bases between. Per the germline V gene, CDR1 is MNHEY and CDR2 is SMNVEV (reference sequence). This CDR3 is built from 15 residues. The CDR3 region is CASSLSPRLANVLTF. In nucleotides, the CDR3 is TGTGCCAGCAGTTTATCCCCGCGTCTGGCCAACGTCCTGACTTTC. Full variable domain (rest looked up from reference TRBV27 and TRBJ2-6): EAQVTQNPRYLITVTGKKLTVTCSQNMNHEYMSWYRQDPGLGLRQIYYSMNVEVTDKGDVPEGYKVSRKEKRNFPLILESPSPNQTSLYFCASSLSPRLANVLTFGAGSRLTVL.